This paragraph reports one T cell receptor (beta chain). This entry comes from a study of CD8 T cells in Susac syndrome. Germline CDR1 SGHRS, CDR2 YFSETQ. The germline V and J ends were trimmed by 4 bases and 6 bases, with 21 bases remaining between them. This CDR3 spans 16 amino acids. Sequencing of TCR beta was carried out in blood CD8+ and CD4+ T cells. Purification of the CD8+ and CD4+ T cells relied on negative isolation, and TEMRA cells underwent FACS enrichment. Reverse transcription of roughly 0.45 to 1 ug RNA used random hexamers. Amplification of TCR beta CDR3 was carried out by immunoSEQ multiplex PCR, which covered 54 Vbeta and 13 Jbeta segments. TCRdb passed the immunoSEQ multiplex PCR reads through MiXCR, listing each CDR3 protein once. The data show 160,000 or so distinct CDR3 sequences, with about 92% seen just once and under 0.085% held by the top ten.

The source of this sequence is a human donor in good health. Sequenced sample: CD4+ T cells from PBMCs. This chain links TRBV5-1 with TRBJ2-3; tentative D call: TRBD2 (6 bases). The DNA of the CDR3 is TGCGCCAGCAGCCCCACCCCTAGCGTTATAGTTGATACGCAGTATTTT. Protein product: CASSPTPSVIVDTQYF.